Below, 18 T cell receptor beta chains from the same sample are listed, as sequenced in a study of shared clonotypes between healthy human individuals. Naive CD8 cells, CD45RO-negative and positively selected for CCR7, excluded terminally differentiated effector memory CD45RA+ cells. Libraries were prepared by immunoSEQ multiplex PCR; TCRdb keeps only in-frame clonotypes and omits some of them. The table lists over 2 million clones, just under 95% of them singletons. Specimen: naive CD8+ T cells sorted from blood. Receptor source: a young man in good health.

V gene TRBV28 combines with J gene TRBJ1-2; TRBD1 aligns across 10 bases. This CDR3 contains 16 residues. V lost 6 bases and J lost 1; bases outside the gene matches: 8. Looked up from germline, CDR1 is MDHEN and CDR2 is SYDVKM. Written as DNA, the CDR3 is TGTGCCAGCAGAGTCTGGGACAGGGGCATTAACTATGGCTACACCTTC. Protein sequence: CASRVWDRGINYGYTF.

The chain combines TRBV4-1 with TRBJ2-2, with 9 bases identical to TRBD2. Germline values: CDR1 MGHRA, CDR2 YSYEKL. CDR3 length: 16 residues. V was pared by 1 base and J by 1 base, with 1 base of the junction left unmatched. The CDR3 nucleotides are TGCGCCAGCAGCCAAGGACTAGCGGAGAACACCGGGGAGCTGTTTTTT. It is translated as CASSQGLAENTGELFF.

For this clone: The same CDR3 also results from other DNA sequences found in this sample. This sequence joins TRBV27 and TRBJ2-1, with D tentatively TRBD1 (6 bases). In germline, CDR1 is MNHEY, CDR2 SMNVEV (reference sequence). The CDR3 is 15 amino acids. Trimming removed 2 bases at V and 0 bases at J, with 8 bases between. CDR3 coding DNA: TGTGCCAGCAGTTTAACAGGGAGCTCCTACAATGAGCAGTTCTTC. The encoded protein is CASSLTGSSYNEQFF.

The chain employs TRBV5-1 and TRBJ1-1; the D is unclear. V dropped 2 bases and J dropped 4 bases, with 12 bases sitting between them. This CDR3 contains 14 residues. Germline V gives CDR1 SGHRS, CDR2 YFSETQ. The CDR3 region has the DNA TGCGCCAGCAGCTTCAATGGGGTTGGCACTGAAGCTTTCTTT. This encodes CASSFNGVGTEAFF.

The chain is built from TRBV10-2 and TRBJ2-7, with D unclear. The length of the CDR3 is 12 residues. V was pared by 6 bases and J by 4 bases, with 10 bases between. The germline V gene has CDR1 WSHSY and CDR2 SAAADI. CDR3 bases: TGCGCCAGCAGAGGTGAGGAGTACGAGCAGTACTTC. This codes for CASRGEEYEQYF.

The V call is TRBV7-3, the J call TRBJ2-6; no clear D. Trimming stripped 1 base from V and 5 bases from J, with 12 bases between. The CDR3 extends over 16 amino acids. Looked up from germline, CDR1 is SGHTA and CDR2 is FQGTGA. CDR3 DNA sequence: TGTGCCAGCAGCTTAAATGGATATGGAAGGGCCAACGTCCTGACTTTC. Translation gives CASSLNGYGRANVLTF. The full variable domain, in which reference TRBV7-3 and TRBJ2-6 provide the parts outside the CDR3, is GAGVSQTPSNKVTEKGKYVELRCDPISGHTALYWYRQSLGQGPEFLIYFQGTGAADDSGLPNDRFFAVRPEGSVSTLKIQRTERGDSAVYLCASSLNGYGRANVLTFGAGSRLTVL.

The DNA of the CDR3 is TGCGCCAGCAGGGGCCCGAGGGTTGATGAGCAGTTCTTC. Amino acids: CASRGPRVDEQFF. This chain connects TRBV4-1 to TRBJ2-1; tentatively, D is TRBD2 (5 bases). CDR1 and CDR2 from the germline V gene are MGHRA and YSYEKL. The CDR3 is 13 residues long. Trimming pared 6 bases from V and 8 bases from J, leaving 14 bases between.

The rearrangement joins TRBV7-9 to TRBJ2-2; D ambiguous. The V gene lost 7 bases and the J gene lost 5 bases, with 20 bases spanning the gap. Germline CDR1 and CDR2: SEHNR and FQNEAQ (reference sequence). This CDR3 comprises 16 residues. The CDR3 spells CASTEGKPSTTGELFF. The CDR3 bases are TGTGCCAGCACCGAAGGCAAGCCAAGTACGACCGGGGAGCTGTTTTTT.

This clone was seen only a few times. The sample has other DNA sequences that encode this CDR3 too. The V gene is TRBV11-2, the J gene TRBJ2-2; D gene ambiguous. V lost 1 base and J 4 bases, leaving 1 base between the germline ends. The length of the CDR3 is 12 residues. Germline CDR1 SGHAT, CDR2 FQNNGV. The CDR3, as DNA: TGTGCCAGCAGCTTAGGCACCGGGGAGCTGTTTTTT. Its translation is CASSLGTGELFF.

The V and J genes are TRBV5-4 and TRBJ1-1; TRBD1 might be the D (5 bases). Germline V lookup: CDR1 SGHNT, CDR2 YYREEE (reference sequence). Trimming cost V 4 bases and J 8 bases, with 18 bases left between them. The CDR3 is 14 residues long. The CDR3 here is CASSPREWGSEAFF. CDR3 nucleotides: TGTGCCAGCAGCCCACGCGAGTGGGGGTCGGAAGCTTTCTTT.

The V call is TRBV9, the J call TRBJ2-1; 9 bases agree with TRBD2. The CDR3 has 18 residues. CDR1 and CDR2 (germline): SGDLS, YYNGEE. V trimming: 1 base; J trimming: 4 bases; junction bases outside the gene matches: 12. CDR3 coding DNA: TGTGCCAGCAGCGTACAGGCGGGAGGGCCTGAGTTTTACAATGAGCAGTTCTTC. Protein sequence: CASSVQAGGPEFYNEQFF.

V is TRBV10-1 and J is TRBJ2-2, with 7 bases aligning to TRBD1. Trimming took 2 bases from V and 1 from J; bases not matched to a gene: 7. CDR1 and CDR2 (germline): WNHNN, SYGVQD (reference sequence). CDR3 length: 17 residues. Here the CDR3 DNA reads TGCGCCAGCAGTGAGCGCGAGACAGGGTGGAACACCGGGGAGCTGTTTTTT. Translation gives CASSERETGWNTGELFF.

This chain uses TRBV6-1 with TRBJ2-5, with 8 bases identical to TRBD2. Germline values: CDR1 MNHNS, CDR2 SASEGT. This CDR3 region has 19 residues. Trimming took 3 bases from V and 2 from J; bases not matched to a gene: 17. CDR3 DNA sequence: TGTGCCAGCAGTGATATTCCATTCCCGCTAGCGGGCATACAAGAGACCCAGTACTTC. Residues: CASSDIPFPLAGIQETQYF.

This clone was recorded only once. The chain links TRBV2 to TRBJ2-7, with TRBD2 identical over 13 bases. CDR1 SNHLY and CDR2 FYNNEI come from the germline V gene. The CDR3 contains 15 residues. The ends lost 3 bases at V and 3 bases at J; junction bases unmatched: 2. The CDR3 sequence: CASSEGLAGIYEQYF. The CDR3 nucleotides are TGTGCCAGCAGTGAGGGACTAGCGGGAATCTACGAGCAGTACTTC.

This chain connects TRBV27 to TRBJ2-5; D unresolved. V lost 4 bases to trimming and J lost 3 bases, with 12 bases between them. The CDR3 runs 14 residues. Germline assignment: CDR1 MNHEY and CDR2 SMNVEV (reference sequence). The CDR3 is CASSSAGWEETQYF. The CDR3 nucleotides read TGTGCCAGCAGTTCAGCTGGGTGGGAAGAGACCCAGTACTTC.

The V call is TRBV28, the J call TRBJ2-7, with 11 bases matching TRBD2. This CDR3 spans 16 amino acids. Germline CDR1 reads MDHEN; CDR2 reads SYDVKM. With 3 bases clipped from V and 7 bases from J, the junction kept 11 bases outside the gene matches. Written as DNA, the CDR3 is TGTGCCAGCAGTTTCACTAGCGGGGGAGTCTATTGGGAGCAGTACTTC. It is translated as CASSFTSGGVYWEQYF. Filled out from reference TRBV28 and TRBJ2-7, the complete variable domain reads DVKVTQSSRYLVKRTGEKVFLECVQDMDHENMFWYRQDPGLGLRLIYFSYDVKMKEKGDIPEGYSVSREKKERFSLILESASTNQTSMYLCASSFTSGGVYWEQYFGPGTRLTVT.

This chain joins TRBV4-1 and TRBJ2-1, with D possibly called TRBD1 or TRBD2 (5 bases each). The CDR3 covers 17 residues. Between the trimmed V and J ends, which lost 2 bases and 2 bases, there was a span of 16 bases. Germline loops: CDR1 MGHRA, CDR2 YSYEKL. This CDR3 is CASSQPRWDGPYNEQFF. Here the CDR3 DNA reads TGCGCCAGCAGCCAACCCCGATGGGACGGACCCTACAATGAGCAGTTCTTC.

Here the CDR3 reads CASSLSVSYNEQFF. The DNA of the CDR3 is TGCGCCAGCAGCTTGTCCGTAAGCTACAATGAGCAGTTCTTC. The chain employs TRBV5-1 and TRBJ2-1; D unresolved. Germline assignment: CDR1 SGHRS and CDR2 YFSETQ. The CDR3 consists of 14 residues. V lost 1 base and J 3 bases, leaving 8 bases between the germline ends.